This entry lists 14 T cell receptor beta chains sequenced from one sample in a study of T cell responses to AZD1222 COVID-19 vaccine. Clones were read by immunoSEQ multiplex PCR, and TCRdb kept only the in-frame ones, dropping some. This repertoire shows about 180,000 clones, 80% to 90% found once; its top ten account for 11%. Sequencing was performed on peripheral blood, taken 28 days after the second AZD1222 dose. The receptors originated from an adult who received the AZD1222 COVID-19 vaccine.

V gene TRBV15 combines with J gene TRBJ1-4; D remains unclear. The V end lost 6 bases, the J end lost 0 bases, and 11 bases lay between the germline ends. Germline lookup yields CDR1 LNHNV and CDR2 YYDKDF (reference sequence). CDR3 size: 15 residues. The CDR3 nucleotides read TGTGCCACCAGTAGCTCTGGGGCAACTAATGAAAAACTGTTTTTT. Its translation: CATSSSGATNEKLFF.

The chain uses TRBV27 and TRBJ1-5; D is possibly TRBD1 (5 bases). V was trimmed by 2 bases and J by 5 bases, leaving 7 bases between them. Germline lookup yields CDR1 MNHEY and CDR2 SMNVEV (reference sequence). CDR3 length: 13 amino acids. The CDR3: CASSLVGDQPQHF. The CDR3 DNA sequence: TGTGCCAGCAGTTTAGTGGGGGATCAGCCCCAGCATTTT.

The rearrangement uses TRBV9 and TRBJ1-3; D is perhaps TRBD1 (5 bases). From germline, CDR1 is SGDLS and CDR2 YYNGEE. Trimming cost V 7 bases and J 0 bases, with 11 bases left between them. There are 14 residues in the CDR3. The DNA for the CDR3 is TGTGCCAGCCGCGCAGGGAGCTCTGGAAACACCATATATTTT. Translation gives CASRAGSSGNTIYF. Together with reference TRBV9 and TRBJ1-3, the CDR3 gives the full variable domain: DSGVTQTPKHLITATGQRVTLRCSPRSGDLSVYWYQQSLDQGLQFLIQYYNGEERAKGNILERFSAQQFPDLHSELNLSSLELGDSALYFCASRAGSSGNTIYFGEGSWLTVV.

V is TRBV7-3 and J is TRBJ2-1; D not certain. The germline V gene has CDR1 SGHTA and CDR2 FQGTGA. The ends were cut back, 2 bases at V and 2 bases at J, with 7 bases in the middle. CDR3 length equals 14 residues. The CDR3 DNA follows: TGTGCCAGCAGCTTAGGCGTTCCCTACAATGAGCAGTTCTTC. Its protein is CASSLGVPYNEQFF.

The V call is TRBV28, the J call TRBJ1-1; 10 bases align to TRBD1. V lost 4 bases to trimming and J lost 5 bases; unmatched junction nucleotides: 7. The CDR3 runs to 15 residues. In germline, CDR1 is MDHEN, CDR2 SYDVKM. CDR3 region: CASSSLGQGRTEAFF. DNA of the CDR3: TGTGCCAGCAGTTCCCTGGGACAGGGGAGGACTGAAGCTTTCTTT.

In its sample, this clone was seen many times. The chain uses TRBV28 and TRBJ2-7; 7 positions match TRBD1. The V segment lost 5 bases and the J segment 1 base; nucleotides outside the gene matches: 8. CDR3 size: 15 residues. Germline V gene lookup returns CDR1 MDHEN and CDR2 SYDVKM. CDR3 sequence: CASSQAGGPSYEQYF. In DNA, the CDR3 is TGTGCCAGCAGTCAGGCAGGGGGTCCGTCCTACGAGCAGTACTTC.

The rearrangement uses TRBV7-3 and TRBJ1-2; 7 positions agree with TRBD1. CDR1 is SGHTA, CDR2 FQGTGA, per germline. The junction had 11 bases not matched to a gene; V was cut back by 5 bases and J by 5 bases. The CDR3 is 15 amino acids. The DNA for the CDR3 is TGTGCCAGCAGCGCCACAGGGGACACGGTTTATGGCTACACCTTC. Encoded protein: CASSATGDTVYGYTF. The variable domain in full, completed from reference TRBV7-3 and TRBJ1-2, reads GAGVSQTPSNKVTEKGKYVELRCDPISGHTALYWYRQSLGQGPEFLIYFQGTGAADDSGLPNDRFFAVRPEGSVSTLKIQRTERGDSAVYLCASSATGDTVYGYTFGSGTRLTVV.

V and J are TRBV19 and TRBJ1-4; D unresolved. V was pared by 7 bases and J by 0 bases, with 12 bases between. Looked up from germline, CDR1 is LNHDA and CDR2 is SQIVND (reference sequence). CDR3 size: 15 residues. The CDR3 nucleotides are TGTGCCAGTAACGGGCCGAGCGCAACTAATGAAAAACTGTTTTTT. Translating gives CASNGPSATNEKLFF.

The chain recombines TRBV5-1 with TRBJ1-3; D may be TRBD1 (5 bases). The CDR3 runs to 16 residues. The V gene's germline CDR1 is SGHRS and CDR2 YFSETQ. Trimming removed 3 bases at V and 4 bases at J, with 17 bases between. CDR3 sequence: CASSYYTQGEGNTIYF. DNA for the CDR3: TGCGCCAGCAGCTATTATACGCAGGGTGAGGGAAACACCATATATTTT.

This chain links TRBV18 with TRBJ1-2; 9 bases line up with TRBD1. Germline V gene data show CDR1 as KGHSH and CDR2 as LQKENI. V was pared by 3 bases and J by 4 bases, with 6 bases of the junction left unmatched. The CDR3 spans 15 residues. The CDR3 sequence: CASSPQPGQGYGYTF. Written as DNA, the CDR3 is TGTGCCAGCTCACCGCAACCGGGACAGGGCTATGGCTACACCTTC. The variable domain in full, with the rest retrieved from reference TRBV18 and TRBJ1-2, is NAGVMQNPRHLVRRRGQEARLRCSPMKGHSHVYWYRQLPEEGLKFMVYLQKENIIDESGMPKERFSAEFPKEGPSILRIQQVVRGDSAAYFCASSPQPGQGYGYTFGSGTRLTVV.

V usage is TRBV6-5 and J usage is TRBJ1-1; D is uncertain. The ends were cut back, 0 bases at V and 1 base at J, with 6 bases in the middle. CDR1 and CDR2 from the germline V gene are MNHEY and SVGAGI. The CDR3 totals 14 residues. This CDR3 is CASSYSGRNTEAFF. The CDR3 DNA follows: TGTGCCAGCAGTTACTCGGGGAGGAACACTGAAGCTTTCTTT.

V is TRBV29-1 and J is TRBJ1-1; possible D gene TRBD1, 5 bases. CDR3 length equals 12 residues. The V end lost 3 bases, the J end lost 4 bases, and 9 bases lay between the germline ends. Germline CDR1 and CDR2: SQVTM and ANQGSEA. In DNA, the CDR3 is TGCAGCGTTGAGGGGGGTACCACTGAAGCTTTCTTT. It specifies CSVEGGTTEAFF. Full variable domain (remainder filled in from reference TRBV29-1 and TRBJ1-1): SAVISQKPSRDICQRGTSLTIQCQVDSQVTMMFWYRQQPGQSLTLIATANQGSEATYESGFVIDKFPISRPNLTFSTLTVSNMSPEDSSIYLCSVEGGTTEAFFGQGTRLTVV.

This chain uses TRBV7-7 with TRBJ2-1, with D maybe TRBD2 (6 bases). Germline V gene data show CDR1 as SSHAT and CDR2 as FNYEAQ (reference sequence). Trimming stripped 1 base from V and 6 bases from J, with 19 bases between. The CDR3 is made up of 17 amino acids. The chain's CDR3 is CASSLGPPLASGNEQFF. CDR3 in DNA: TGTGCCAGCAGCTTAGGACCGCCGCTAGCGTCCGGCAATGAGCAGTTCTTC. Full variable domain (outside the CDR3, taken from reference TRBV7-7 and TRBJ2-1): GAGVSQSPRYKVTKRGQDVTLRCDPISSHATLYWYQQALGQGPEFLTYFNYEAQPDKSGLPSDRFSAERPEGSISTLTIQRTEQRDSAMYRCASSLGPPLASGNEQFFGPGTRLTVL.

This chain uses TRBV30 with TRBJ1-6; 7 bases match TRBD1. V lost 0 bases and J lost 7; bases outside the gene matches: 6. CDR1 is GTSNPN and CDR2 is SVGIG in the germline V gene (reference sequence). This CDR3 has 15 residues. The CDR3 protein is CAWSVRETGNSPLHF. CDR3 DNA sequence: TGTGCCTGGAGTGTACGGGAGACAGGGAATTCACCCCTCCACTTT.